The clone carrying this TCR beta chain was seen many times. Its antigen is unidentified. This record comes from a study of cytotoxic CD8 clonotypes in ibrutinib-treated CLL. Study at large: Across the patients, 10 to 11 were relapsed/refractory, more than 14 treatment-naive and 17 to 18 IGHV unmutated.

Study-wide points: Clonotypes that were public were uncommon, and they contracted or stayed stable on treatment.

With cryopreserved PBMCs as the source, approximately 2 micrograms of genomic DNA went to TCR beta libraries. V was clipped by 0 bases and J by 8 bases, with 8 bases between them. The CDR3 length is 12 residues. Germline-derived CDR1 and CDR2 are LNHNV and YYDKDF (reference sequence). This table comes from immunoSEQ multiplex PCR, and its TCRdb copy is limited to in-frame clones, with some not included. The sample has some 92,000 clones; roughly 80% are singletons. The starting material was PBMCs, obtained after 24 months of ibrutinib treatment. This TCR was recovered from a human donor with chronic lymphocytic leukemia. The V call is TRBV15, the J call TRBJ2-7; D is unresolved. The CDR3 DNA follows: TGTGCCACCAGCAGAGATCTGGGAAAGCAGTACTTC. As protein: CATSRDLGKQYF.